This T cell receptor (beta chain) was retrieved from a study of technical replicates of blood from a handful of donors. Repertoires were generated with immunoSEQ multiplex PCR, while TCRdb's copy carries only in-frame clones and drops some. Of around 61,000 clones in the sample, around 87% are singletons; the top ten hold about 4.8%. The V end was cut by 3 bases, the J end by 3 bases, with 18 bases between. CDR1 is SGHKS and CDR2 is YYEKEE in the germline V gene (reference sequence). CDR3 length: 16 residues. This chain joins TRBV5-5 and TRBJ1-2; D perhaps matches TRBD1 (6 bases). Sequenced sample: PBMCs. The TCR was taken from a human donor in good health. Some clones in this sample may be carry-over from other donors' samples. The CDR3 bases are TGTGCCAGCAGCTCCTACTTAACCAGGGGTGACTATGGCTACACCTTC. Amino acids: CASSSYLTRGDYGYTF.